The 21 T cell receptor beta chains below were found in one sample sequenced in a study of identical twins. Via MiXCR, TCRdb re-called the 5' RACE reads, giving one row per CDR3 protein. Of over 200,000 distinct CDR3 sequences detected, around 6.5% appear once; the ten largest clones hold more than 14%. These data are also associated with another study on T cells expressing NK-cell markers.

Source material: CD8+ T cells sorted from blood. Receptors were obtained from a young woman in good health.

This clonotype was seen only a few times. The CDR3 region is CASSLEEGGDPLPTYEQYF. In nucleotides, the CDR3 is TGTGCCAGCAGCTTAGAGGAGGGGGGAGACCCCTTACCGACCTACGAGCAGTACTTC. This sequence joins TRBV11-2 and TRBJ2-7; either TRBD1 or TRBD2 may supply D (6 bases each). CDR1 SGHAT and CDR2 FQNNGV come from the germline V gene. The CDR3 has 19 amino acids. The V end lost 0 bases, the J end lost 2 bases, and 23 bases lay between the germline ends.

This clonotype is deemed medium-sized. The rearrangement joins TRBV21-1 to TRBJ1-6; the table's D call, TRBD1, was not checked against the DNA. TRBV21-1 is a known pseudogene. The CDR3 spans 14 residues. The CDR3 reads CASSKNRQGSPLHF. In DNA, the CDR3 is TGTGCCAGCAGCAAAAACAGACAGGGTTCACCCCTCCACTTT.

This clonotype was found many times. This sequence joins TRBV29-1 and TRBJ2-1; 7 bases are shared with TRBD1. This CDR3 has 15 residues. Trimming cost V 2 bases and J 2 bases; bases outside gene matches: 6. Germline V gives CDR1 SQVTM, CDR2 ANQGSEA. CDR3 nucleotide sequence: TGCAGCGTTGAACCAAACAGGGGAACCTACAATGAGCAGTTCTTC. It is translated as CSVEPNRGTYNEQFF.

The rearrangement uses TRBV9 and TRBJ2-1; 7 bases fit TRBD2. Germline V CDR1 and CDR2: SGDLS, YYNGEE. The CDR3 covers 15 residues. Trimming removed 4 bases from V and 6 bases from J; junction bases left unmatched: 10. CDR3 region: CASSLNGGSGNEQFF. The DNA for the CDR3 is TGTGCCAGCAGCCTCAACGGCGGGAGCGGCAATGAGCAGTTCTTC.

The sample holds many counts of this clonotype. J is TRBJ1-1 and V is TRBV29-1; D is undetermined. This CDR3 spans 14 amino acids. The germline V gene encodes CDR1 SQVTM and CDR2 ANQGSEA. With 8 bases removed from V and 0 bases from J, the gap between germline ends came to 16 bases. CDR3 sequence (DNA): TGCAGCTCCGGAGGAGGGCTTTTGAACACTGAAGCTTTCTTT. Protein sequence: CSSGGGLLNTEAFF.

The table lists this clonotype with many counts. The chain recombines TRBV10-3 with TRBJ1-5; TRBD1 matches 7 bases. Trimming cost V 7 bases and J 6 bases; bases outside gene matches: 6. Per the germline V gene, CDR1 is ENHRY and CDR2 is SYGVKD. CDR3 length equals 13 residues. CDR3: CAIKTGEGQPQHF. CDR3 bases: TGTGCCATCAAAACAGGGGAAGGTCAGCCCCAGCATTTT.

The rearrangement links TRBV10-2 to TRBJ2-1; TRBD2 aligns across 14 bases. The ends lost 3 bases at V and 5 bases at J; junction bases unmatched: 18. CDR1 and CDR2 (germline): WSHSY, SAAADI. This CDR3 has 21 amino acids. The CDR3 spells CASSDLRNTGTSGRPDNEQFF. CDR3 nucleotides: TGCGCCAGCAGTGACCTCAGAAACACCGGGACTAGCGGGAGACCCGACAATGAGCAGTTCTTC.

V is TRBV3-1 and J is TRBJ1-2; no clear D. V was cut by 3 bases and J by 2 bases, with 7 bases left in between. The CDR3 totals 13 residues. CDR1 is LGHDT, CDR2 YNNKEL, per germline (reference sequence). The CDR3 loop is CASSHETNYGYTF. CDR3 nucleotides: TGTGCCAGCAGCCATGAGACAAACTATGGCTACACCTTC.

This clonotype was found a few times. J is TRBJ2-1 and V is TRBV11-3; 8 nucleotides align to TRBD1. After removal of 8 bases from V and 4 bases from J, the junction contained 4 bases not matched to a gene. The CDR3 length is 13 residues. CDR1 is SGHNT and CDR2 is YENEEA in the germline V gene. The CDR3 reads CASGGQGYNEQFF. CDR3 coding DNA: TGTGCCAGCGGAGGACAGGGATACAATGAGCAGTTCTTC.

Only a few counts were recorded for this clonotype. The chain combines TRBV6-5 with TRBJ1-6; 7 nucleotides line up with TRBD1. The CDR3 is 14 amino acids. Germline lookup yields CDR1 MNHEY and CDR2 SVGAGI. With V trimmed by 4 bases and J by 8 bases, 5 bases remained unmatched. The CDR3 sequence is CASSWTGVYSPLHF. The CDR3 DNA reads as TGTGCCAGCAGTTGGACAGGAGTTTATTCACCCCTCCACTTT.

The chain joins TRBV27 to TRBJ2-7, with TRBD1 matching over 7 bases. Germline V gene data show CDR1 as MNHEY and CDR2 as SMNVEV (reference sequence). The CDR3 runs 15 residues. The trim removed 5 bases at V and 3 bases at J, leaving 10 bases unmatched. The CDR3 here is CASSSTPGQYYEQYF. CDR3 nucleotides: TGTGCCAGCAGTAGCACACCGGGACAGTACTACGAGCAGTACTTC.

This clonotype appeared many times. The rearrangement uses TRBV12-3 or TRBV12-4 and TRBJ2-1; D unresolved. This CDR3 spans 13 amino acids. Trimming pared 4 bases from V and 3 bases from J, leaving 7 bases between. CDR3 DNA: TGTGCCAGCAGTTCAGAGATCTACAATGAGCAGTTCTTC. Translated, it gives CASSSEIYNEQFF.

This clonotype was observed a handful of times. This chain links TRBV11-2 with TRBJ2-3; no clear D. The CDR3 contains 13 residues. Trimming stripped 7 bases from V and 6 bases from J, with 14 bases between. The germline CDR1 and CDR2 sequences are SGHAT and FQNNGV. The CDR3 DNA is TGTGCCAGCACCCTGCGGCCGCTGGATACGCAGTATTTT. Amino acid sequence: CASTLRPLDTQYF.

This chain joins TRBV7-9 and TRBJ2-1; D unresolved. The CDR3 has 14 amino acids. Trimming cost V 5 bases and J 7 bases, with 15 bases left between them. The V gene's germline CDR1 is SEHNR and CDR2 FQNEAQ (reference sequence). This CDR3 reads CASSRLGVSNEQFF. DNA of the CDR3: TGTGCCAGCAGCCGCCTAGGCGTTTCGAATGAGCAGTTCTTC.

Many counts were recorded for this clonotype. This chain links TRBV5-6 with TRBJ2-7; TRBD2 matches 9 bases. V shed 4 bases, J shed 3 bases, and the junction held 17 bases outside the gene matches. Germline V gene lookup returns CDR1 SGHDT and CDR2 YYEEEE. The CDR3 sequence is 18 residues long. The CDR3 nucleotides read TGTGCCAGCAGCAGATCATTTCTCTTAGCGGGAGAAAACTACGAGCAGTACTTC. Amino acids: CASSRSFLLAGENYEQYF.

The V gene is TRBV7-3, the J gene TRBJ2-2, with TRBD1 identical over 12 bases. V lost 5 bases, J lost 2 bases, and 3 bases stayed unmatched. Per germline, CDR1 SGHTA and CDR2 FQGTGA. The CDR3 extends over 16 amino acids. The CDR3 loop is CASSPGTGGNTGELFF. In nucleotides, the CDR3 is TGTGCCAGCAGCCCCGGGACAGGGGGCAACACCGGGGAGCTGTTTTTT.

The gene calls are TRBV6-5 and TRBJ2-3; perhaps TRBD1 as D (5 bases). V shed 2 bases and J shed 4 bases, with 7 bases lying between them. The CDR3 totals 13 residues. CDR1 and CDR2 from the germline V gene are MNHEY and SVGAGI. Here the CDR3 reads CASSYGHPDTQYF. The CDR3 DNA reads as TGTGCCAGCAGTTACGGACACCCAGATACGCAGTATTTT.

This clonotype was recorded a few times. The V gene is TRBV12-3 or TRBV12-4, the J gene TRBJ2-1; TRBD2 agrees at 7 bases. There are 15 residues in the CDR3. V lost 4 bases to trimming and J lost 4 bases; unmatched junction nucleotides: 7. The CDR3 loop reads CASSSRLADYNEQFF. DNA for the CDR3: TGTGCCAGCAGTTCCCGTCTAGCGGATTACAATGAGCAGTTCTTC.

This rearrangement joins TRBV20-1 to TRBJ2-7, with D possibly matching TRBD1 (5 bases). Germline CDR1 and CDR2: DFQATT and SNEGSKA (reference sequence). CDR3 length: 15 residues. Trimming stripped 3 bases from V and 6 bases from J, with 21 bases between. The CDR3, as DNA: TGCAGTGCTAGCCAAGTTTTAACAGGATCAGCCGAGCAGTACTTC. As protein: CSASQVLTGSAEQYF.

This clonotype showed up many times. The V gene is TRBV5-1, the J gene TRBJ2-7; D is perhaps TRBD1 or TRBD2 (5 bases each). Per the germline V gene, CDR1 is SGHRS and CDR2 is YFSETQ. Trimming stripped 3 bases from V and 2 bases from J, with 12 bases between. CDR3 length equals 14 residues. The CDR3: CASSYRDGAYEQYF. DNA for the CDR3: TGCGCCAGCAGCTACCGGGACGGAGCCTACGAGCAGTACTTC.

A few counts support this clonotype. This chain links TRBV6-2 or TRBV6-3 with TRBJ2-1, with 7 bases that match TRBD1. The V gene's germline CDR1 is MNHEY and CDR2 SVGEGT. The CDR3 has 17 amino acids. V trimming: 2 bases; J trimming: 7 bases; junction bases outside the gene matches: 14. CDR3 in amino acids: CASSYDVVDRFKNEQFF. In nucleotides, the CDR3 is TGTGCCAGCAGTTACGACGTCGTGGACAGGTTCAAAAATGAGCAGTTCTTC.